These T cell receptor beta chains were read from a single sample in a study of early T cells in non-severe SARS-CoV-2 infection. TCRdb independently ran MiXCR on the 5' RACE reads; one entry per CDR3 protein. The sample yields 25,000 to 35,000 distinct CDR3 sequences, under 7.5% seen once. Sequenced material: whole blood. The receptors derive from an adult who was a healthcare worker with PCR-confirmed SARS-CoV-2 infection or an uninfected control (not recorded which). Each CDR3 is given with its conserved first and last residue. Each record gives: J gene, clone size, V gene, D gene, CDR3 protein, CDR3 DNA. A D gene is named only where the DNA matches it firmly. Rows give clone size only sometimes, using once, few, many, or a class for an expanded clone.

TRBJ2-1 many TRBV4-2 . CASSQEHNEQFF TGTGCCAGCAGCCAAGAGCACAATGAGCAGTTCTTC
TRBJ1-1 few TRBV29-1 . CSVAATLNTEAFF TGCAGCGTTGCAGCCACACTGAACACTGAAGCTTTCTTT
TRBJ2-2 . TRBV18 . CASSPPVPGRSGELFF TGTGCCAGCTCACCACCGGTCCCCGGGAGATCCGGGGAGCTGTTTTTT
TRBJ2-6 many TRBV7-6 . CASSPARGANVLTF TGTGCCAGCAGCCCTGCCCGGGGGGCCAACGTCCTGACTTTC
TRBJ2-2 many TRBV7-2 . CASSLLLFTGELFF TGTGCCAGCAGCTTACTCCTGTTCACCGGGGAGCTGTTTTTT
TRBJ2-7 many TRBV28 TRBD1 CASSTGVGQYF TGTGCCAGCAGTACAGGGGTCGGGCAGTACTTC
TRBJ2-1 many TRBV28 . CASSPPTGQGNNEQFF TGTGCCAGCAGTCCCCCAACGGGGCAGGGCAACAATGAGCAGTTCTTC
TRBJ1-1 many TRBV7-2 . CASTWRGLNTEAFF TGTGCCAGCACCTGGAGGGGCCTGAACACTGAAGCTTTCTTT
TRBJ2-7 . TRBV5-7 TRBD1 CASSYRDSFYEQYF TGTGCCAGCAGTTACCGGGACAGTTTCTACGAGCAGTACTTC
TRBJ1-5 few TRBV19 TRBD1 CASRDRGVQPQHF TGTGCCAGCCGGGACAGGGGCGTTCAGCCCCAGCATTTT
TRBJ1-5 many TRBV20-1 . CSARDFAAGRQPQHF TGCAGTGCTAGAGACTTTGCAGCGGGAAGACAGCCCCAGCATTTT
TRBJ2-1 medium-sized TRBV19 TRBD2 CASSTAGPPGNEQFF TGTGCCAGTAGTACAGCGGGACCCCCGGGAAATGAGCAGTTCTTC
TRBJ1-2 many TRBV5-4 . CASSLVGGARDGYTF TGTGCCAGCAGCTTGGTCGGGGGGGCTCGGGATGGCTACACCTTC
TRBJ1-3 many TRBV4-3 . CASSQDGEAGTIYF TGCGCCAGCAGCCAAGATGGAGAGGCGGGCACCATATATTTT
TRBJ1-2 many TRBV20-1 . CSAGQLDYGYTF TGCAGTGCTGGACAGCTGGACTATGGCTACACCTTC
TRBJ2-7 many TRBV27 TRBD1 CASSSNRGAYEQYF TGTGCCAGCAGTTCCAACAGGGGCGCCTACGAGCAGTACTTC
TRBJ1-6 many TRBV20-1 . CSASLEGNSPLHF TGCAGTGCTTCCCTGGAAGGGAATTCACCCCTCCACTTT
TRBJ1-1 . TRBV20-1 TRBD1 CSAQQGMTTEAFF TGCAGTGCCCAACAGGGGATGACCACTGAAGCTTTCTTT
TRBJ2-6 many TRBV30 . CAWSVRSIISGANVLTF TGTGCCTGGAGTGTCAGGTCGATCATCTCTGGGGCCAACGTCCTGACTTTC
TRBJ1-1 many TRBV28 . CASMRSSATEAFF TGTGCCAGCATGCGGTCTTCGGCCACTGAAGCTTTCTTT
TRBJ1-1 many TRBV5-1 TRBD1 CASSQGGEITEAFF TGCGCCAGCAGCCAAGGGGGCGAGATCACTGAAGCTTTCTTT
TRBJ2-1 many TRBV20-1 TRBD2 CSAAGTSGSRSYNEQFF TGCAGTGCCGCGGGGACTAGCGGGAGTAGGTCCTACAATGAGCAGTTCTTC
TRBJ2-3 many TRBV20-1 . CSASDGSTDTQYF TGCAGTGCTAGTGATGGGAGCACAGATACGCAGTATTTT
TRBJ1-1 . TRBV6-5 . CASSPRASEAFF TGTGCCAGCAGTCCCCGAGCCTCTGAAGCTTTCTTT
TRBJ2-1 many TRBV5-1 TRBD2 CASSLKLAGPEASYNEQFF TGCGCCAGCAGCTTGAAGCTAGCGGGACCAGAGGCATCCTACAATGAGCAGTTCTTC
TRBJ2-5 many TRBV7-2 TRBD1 CASSRGQVKGTQYF TGTGCCAGCAGCCGTGGACAGGTGAAGGGGACCCAGTACTTC
TRBJ2-1 many TRBV7-2 TRBD2 CASRPGTSGYNEQFF TGTGCCAGCAGACCTGGGACTAGCGGTTACAATGAGCAGTTCTTC
TRBJ2-7 many TRBV4-1 . CASSQERKGAFYEQYF TGCGCCAGCAGCCAAGAGCGGAAGGGAGCCTTCTACGAGCAGTACTTC
TRBJ1-1 many TRBV12-3/TRBV12-4 . CASSLGRGRMNTEAFF TGTGCCAGCAGTTTAGGCAGGGGTAGGATGAACACTGAAGCTTTCTTT
TRBJ2-7 many TRBV24-1 . CATSDSTVSYEQYF TGTGCCACCAGTGATTCGACAGTCTCCTACGAGCAGTACTTC
TRBJ2-3 many TRBV27 . CASRQGFTDTQYF TGTGCCAGCAGGCAGGGATTCACAGATACGCAGTATTTT
TRBJ2-7 . TRBV21-1 . CASSKNSTSSYEQYF TGTGCCAGCAGCAAAAACTCCACCAGCTCCTACGAGCAGTACTTC
TRBJ2-5 many TRBV7-9 . CASSLRGTQETQYF TGTGCCAGCAGCTTAAGGGGAACCCAAGAGACCCAGTACTTC
TRBJ1-1 few TRBV29-1 TRBD1 CSAPGRGRTEAFF TGCAGCGCCCCGGGCAGGGGGAGAACTGAAGCTTTCTTT
TRBJ1-5 . TRBV2 . CASSEVSGAGPQHF TGTGCCAGCAGTGAAGTCTCCGGCGCAGGGCCCCAGCATTTT
TRBJ2-3 many TRBV7-6 TRBD1 CASSVNPGQGVSTDTQYF TGTGCCAGCAGCGTAAACCCGGGACAGGGGGTGAGCACAGATACGCAGTATTTT
TRBJ2-4 many TRBV6-2/TRBV6-3 . CASSYSAGALAKNIQYF TGTGCCAGCAGTTACTCGGCGGGGGCCCTTGCCAAAAACATTCAGTACTTC